This T cell receptor beta chain was sequenced for a study of T cells in Graves' hyperthyroidism and ophthalmopathy. General observations from the study: Most thyroid clonotypes with frequency above 0.001 were detected in blood.

The V gene lost 1 base and the J gene lost 15 bases, with 17 bases spanning the gap. This CDR3 spans 13 amino acids. Germline V CDR1 and CDR2: MDHEN, SYDVKM. Comment on this clonotype: Its target is unknown.

Among the patients, aged 18 to 65, hyperthyroidism was newly diagnosed and had lasted under 2 months. Amplification of TCR beta CDR3 regions was performed using RNA transcripts as template. Using the HTBI primer set, a first-round RT-PCR was run on the TCR CDR3. TCRdb passed the multiplex PCR reads through MiXCR, listing each CDR3 protein once. The sample includes hundreds of thousands of distinct CDR3 sequences, approximately 14% of them seen just once. The TCR comes from a woman between 18 and 29 years old with Graves' hyperthyroidism. The chain carries TRBV28 and TRBJ2-3, with D tentatively TRBD2 (7 bases). The specimen was blood. CDR3 coding DNA: TGTGCCAGCAGTTTATTCGGGGGGCGCCCCACCTATTTT. Translation gives CASSLFGGRPTYF.